This TCR beta chain was captured in a study of shared clonotypes between healthy human individuals. Study details: CD4 naive cells filled three plates per donor, CD4 memory three, CD8 naive two and CD8 memory one. Study-level results: Generally, naive subsets came out with larger estimated richness than memory subsets.

TCRdb's table, derived via immunoSEQ multiplex PCR, lists solely in-frame clones and lacks some. The sample includes about 2.3 million clones, 85% to 95% of them seen just once. A word on this clone: As yet, its antigen is unknown. The same CDR3 can be traced to other DNA sequences in this sample.

Germline lookup yields CDR1 SGHTA and CDR2 FQGTGA. V shed 2 bases and J 5 bases; nucleotides not matched to a gene: 3. This CDR3 has 14 residues. In the CD4+ fraction, cells were divided into CD45RA+ naive and CD45RA-negative memory subsets. The chain recombines TRBV7-3 with TRBJ2-1; 7 nucleotides align to TRBD2. What was sequenced was naive CD4+ T cells from PBMCs. The subset: CD45RA+ positively selected. The origin of this receptor is a man aged 18 to 29 in good health. Some clones in this sample may be carry-over from other donors' samples. CDR3 in amino acids: CASSLGGRNNEQFF. CDR3 bases: TGTGCCAGCAGCTTAGGCGGGAGAAACAATGAGCAGTTCTTC.